These 17 T cell receptor beta chains were all obtained from the same sample, sequenced in a study of blood T cell repertoires in COVID-19. TCRdb's copy holds only in-frame clones and misses some; the assay was immunoSEQ multiplex PCR. The sample lists about 380,000 clones; more than 65% were seen once. The sample comprised peripheral blood. Receptors were obtained from a human donor with acute or convalescent COVID-19. The donor label of this sample is uncertain.

In its sample, this clone was seen a few times. The chain links TRBV28 to TRBJ2-7, with D possibly TRBD1 on 5 matching bases. V dropped 6 bases and J dropped 5 bases, with 8 bases sitting between them. The CDR3 spans 11 residues. Germline lookup yields CDR1 MDHEN and CDR2 SYDVKM. The CDR3 spells CASRTVNEQYF. Written as DNA, the CDR3 is TGTGCCAGCAGGACAGTAAACGAGCAGTACTTC.

This clone was recorded a few times. The chain carries TRBV19 and TRBJ2-7; D might be TRBD1 (5 bases). The CDR3 loop spans 11 amino acids. Per the germline V gene, CDR1 is LNHDA and CDR2 is SQIVND (reference sequence). Trimming took 6 bases from V and 5 from J, leaving 8 bases between them. DNA for the CDR3: TGTGCCAGTAGCTACAGGAACGAGCAGTACTTC. This encodes CASSYRNEQYF. Full variable domain (rest looked up from reference TRBV19 and TRBJ2-7): DGGITQSPKYLFRKEGQNVTLSCEQNLNHDAMYWYRQDPGQGLRLIYYSQIVNDFQKGDIAEGYSVSREKKESFPLTVTSAQKNPTAFYLCASSYRNEQYFGPGTRLTVT.

The chain is built from TRBV7-9 and TRBJ2-7; possibly TRBD2 for D (6 bases). Germline V gene lookup returns CDR1 SEHNR and CDR2 FQNEAQ (reference sequence). V was trimmed by 2 bases and J by 0 bases, leaving 8 bases between them. The CDR3 totals 14 residues. This CDR3 is CASSLTGDSYEQYF. CDR3 nucleotide sequence: TGTGCCAGCAGCTTAACGGGGGACTCCTACGAGCAGTACTTC.

This clone showed up just once. The chain links TRBV5-5 to TRBJ2-7, with D possibly matching TRBD2 (5 bases). The CDR3 has 13 residues. The germline V and J ends were trimmed by 0 bases and 3 bases, with 7 bases remaining between them. Germline CDR1 and CDR2: SGHKS and YYEKEE (reference sequence). CDR3 protein: CASSLGGVYEQYF. The CDR3 bases are TGTGCCAGCAGCTTGGGGGGAGTCTACGAGCAGTACTTC.

The gene calls are TRBV7-6 and TRBJ1-1; no clear D. Germline V gene data show CDR1 as SGHVS and CDR2 as FNYEAQ. Trimming shortened V by 3 bases and J by 7 bases, and 9 bases separated the two germline ends. The CDR3 covers 12 residues. The chain's CDR3 is CASSFPRGEAFF. CDR3 DNA sequence: TGTGCCAGCAGCTTCCCGCGCGGTGAAGCTTTCTTT.

The V gene is TRBV28, the J gene TRBJ1-5, with a tentative D call TRBD1 (6 bases). V lost 2 bases, J lost 4 bases, and 12 bases lay in between. In germline, CDR1 is MDHEN, CDR2 SYDVKM. The length of the CDR3 is 15 residues. The CDR3 DNA reads as TGTGCCAGCAGTTTAGGGACACGGATTAATCAGCCCCAGCATTTT. It is translated as CASSLGTRINQPQHF.

This clone turned up a few times. The chain combines TRBV6-5 with TRBJ1-4; 11 nucleotides match TRBD1. The CDR3 spans 15 residues. The germline CDR1 and CDR2 sequences are MNHEY and SVGAGI. The J segment lost 8 bases and the V segment lost 6 bases, leaving 8 bases of the junction unmatched. DNA for the CDR3: TGTGCCAGCAGACTGGGACAGGGGGGGTCGGAAAAACTGTTTTTT. It is translated as CASRLGQGGSEKLFF.

The genes are TRBV5-6 and TRBJ2-7; D remains ambiguous. Trimming stripped 1 base from V and 6 bases from J, with 17 bases between. Germline V CDR1 and CDR2: SGHDT, YYEEEE. The CDR3 extends over 15 amino acids. Here the CDR3 DNA reads TGTGCCAGCAGCTTGCTGGGTCCTGAGGTTAGCGAGCAGTACTTC. This sequence encodes CASSLLGPEVSEQYF.

The chain recombines TRBV2 with TRBJ2-3, with D perhaps TRBD1 (5 bases). Between the trimmed V and J ends, which lost 3 bases and 3 bases, there was a span of 10 bases. Germline values: CDR1 SNHLY, CDR2 FYNNEI. There are 14 residues in the CDR3. Here the CDR3 DNA reads TGTGCCAGCAGTGACCAACAGGTTACAGATACGCAGTATTTT. This codes for CASSDQQVTDTQYF.

This chain joins TRBV5-6 and TRBJ1-5; D may be TRBD1 (6 bases). The V and J ends lost 1 base and 0 bases respectively, with 20 bases between them. The length of the CDR3 is 19 residues. CDR1 is SGHDT, CDR2 YYEEEE, per germline. The CDR3: CASSLSVDRYTYSNQPQHF. The CDR3 DNA reads TGTGCCAGCAGCTTGTCTGTCGACAGGTATACTTATAGCAATCAGCCCCAGCATTTT.

V usage is TRBV14 and J usage is TRBJ1-5, with 7 bases identical to TRBD1. The CDR3 has 13 amino acids. Germline trimming cut 5 bases from V and 6 bases from J; bases unmatched to any gene: 4. The germline V gene has CDR1 SGHDN and CDR2 FVKESK. This CDR3 reads CASSSGGTQPQHF. The CDR3 DNA is TGTGCCAGCAGCTCAGGGGGTACTCAGCCCCAGCATTTT.

The table lists this clone with a few counts. This rearrangement joins TRBV10-2 to TRBJ2-2; the match to TRBD2 covers 10 bases. This CDR3 contains 14 residues. After removal of 7 bases from V and 7 bases from J, the junction contained 6 bases not matched to a gene. The germline V gene has CDR1 WSHSY and CDR2 SAAADI. CDR3 protein: CASTTSGWVGELFF. DNA of the CDR3: TGCGCCAGCACGACTAGCGGGTGGGTCGGGGAGCTGTTTTTT.

The chain couples TRBV30 to TRBJ1-2; D call uncertain. From germline, CDR1 is GTSNPN and CDR2 SVGIG (reference sequence). CDR3 size: 13 residues. Deletions cut 1 base from V and 4 bases from J, with 10 bases between. CDR3 in DNA: TGTGCCTGGAGTGATTTCCGGGTCTATGGCTACACCTTC. Protein sequence: CAWSDFRVYGYTF.

The V and J genes are TRBV27 and TRBJ2-6; 9 nucleotides line up with TRBD2. J lost 0 bases, V lost 4 bases, and 4 bases had no gene match. The CDR3 has 17 amino acids. Germline values: CDR1 MNHEY, CDR2 SMNVEV (reference sequence). The CDR3 DNA follows: TGTGCCAGCAGTTCGCGGGGGGGCAGCTCTGGGGCCAACGTCCTGACTTTC. Translation gives CASSSRGGSSGANVLTF.

J is TRBJ1-5 and V is TRBV5-5, with 8 bases lining up with TRBD1. Germline CDR1 SGHKS, CDR2 YYEKEE (reference sequence). V trimming: 2 bases; J trimming: 5 bases; junction bases outside the gene matches: 9. The CDR3 contains 16 residues. DNA for the CDR3: TGTGCCAGCAGCTTAGGGACAGGATGGGGTGATCAGCCCCAGCATTTT. Translation: CASSLGTGWGDQPQHF.

CDR3 bases: TGTGCCAGCAGAGGACTAGCGGGAGCCTTCAATGAGCAGTTCTTC. Translation gives CASRGLAGAFNEQFF. The chain uses TRBV2 and TRBJ2-1; 13 nucleotides align to TRBD2. The CDR3 runs to 15 residues. Germline V gene data show CDR1 as SNHLY and CDR2 as FYNNEI. Trimming cost V 6 bases and J 6 bases; bases outside gene matches: 5.

This chain joins TRBV12-3 or TRBV12-4 and TRBJ2-7; 8 bases match TRBD1. The CDR3 is 13 amino acids. The V and J ends lost 5 bases and 3 bases, in that order; junction bases with no gene match: 3. CDR3 sequence (DNA): TGTGCCAGCAGTAGGACAGGGAACTACGAGCAGTACTTC. Its protein is CASSRTGNYEQYF.